Below are 7 T cell receptor beta chains sequenced from a single sample in a study of cytomegalovirus exposure and HLA in healthy donors. Produced via immunoSEQ multiplex PCR; TCRdb's table is partial and in-frame only. The repertoire holds 150,000 to 200,000 clones, about 86% seen once, with roughly 1.3% in the top ten. Sequences were obtained from PBMCs. These receptors all come from a woman in her twenties or thirties in good health and CMV-seronegative.

J is TRBJ2-2 and V is TRBV6-6; 7 bases are shared with TRBD2. Losses at the gene ends were 5 bases for V and 7 bases for J; bases not matched to a gene: 7. Germline CDR1 MNHNY, CDR2 SVGAGI (reference sequence). The CDR3 covers 14 residues. The CDR3: CASSRTSVDGELFF. The CDR3 DNA reads as TGTGCCAGCAGTCGAACTAGCGTTGACGGGGAGCTGTTTTTT.

The CDR3 DNA reads as TGTGCCAGCAGCAGGGACAGCCGAGAAGAGACCCAGTACTTC. Its protein is CASSRDSREETQYF. This chain links TRBV9 with TRBJ2-5; 7 bases fit TRBD1. Per germline, CDR1 SGDLS and CDR2 YYNGEE. The trim removed 4 bases at V and 3 bases at J, leaving 6 bases unmatched. The CDR3 runs 14 residues.

This clone came up once. This rearrangement joins TRBV5-1 to TRBJ2-1, with TRBD1 identical over 9 bases. This CDR3 is built from 16 residues. The trim removed 3 bases at V and 3 bases at J, leaving 7 bases unmatched. In germline, CDR1 is SGHRS, CDR2 YFSETQ. The CDR3 sequence: CASSSSGQGYYNEQFF. CDR3 coding DNA: TGCGCCAGCAGCTCGTCCGGACAGGGGTACTACAATGAGCAGTTCTTC. Variable domain in full (rest from reference TRBV5-1 and TRBJ2-1): KAGVTQTPRYLIKTRGQQVTLSCSPISGHRSVSWYQQTPGQGLQFLFEYFSETQRNKGNFPGRFSGRQFSNSRSEMNVSTLELGDSALYLCASSSSGQGYYNEQFFGPGTRLTVL.

The chain combines TRBV5-1 with TRBJ2-1; D is unresolved. V shed 3 bases and J shed 6 bases, with 10 bases lying between them. Germline V lookup: CDR1 SGHRS, CDR2 YFSETQ. The CDR3 contains 13 residues. The CDR3 loop is CASSSSMSNEQFF. The CDR3 nucleotides read TGCGCCAGCAGCTCGTCTATGTCCAATGAGCAGTTCTTC.

V gene TRBV4-3 combines with J gene TRBJ2-2, with 10 bases matching TRBD2. The V gene end was trimmed by 0 bases and the J gene end by 3 bases; junction bases not matched to a gene: 10. Germline-derived CDR1 and CDR2 are LGHNA and YSLEER. This CDR3 is 19 amino acids long. The CDR3: CASSQDDPLAGVYTGELFF. CDR3 DNA sequence: TGCGCCAGCAGCCAAGATGACCCCCTAGCGGGGGTTTACACCGGGGAGCTGTTTTTT.

V gene TRBV5-6 combines with J gene TRBJ1-5, with 9 nucleotides matching TRBD1. Germline V gene sequence: CDR1 SGHDT, CDR2 YYEEEE. With V trimmed by 3 bases and J by 5 bases, 6 bases remained unmatched. This CDR3 region has 15 residues. In DNA, the CDR3 is TGTGCCAGCAGCTGGGGGGGACAGGGAGATCAGCCCCAGCATTTT. Its translation: CASSWGGQGDQPQHF.

The chain has TRBV18 and TRBJ1-4; D remains unclear. V was cut by 3 bases and J by 0 bases, with 8 bases left in between. CDR3 length: 15 amino acids. Germline assignment: CDR1 KGHSH and CDR2 LQKENI. CDR3 DNA sequence: TGTGCCAGCTCACCGCCGGGAGCAACTAATGAAAAACTGTTTTTT. Translation: CASSPPGATNEKLFF.